This paragraph reports one TCR beta chain. What antigen it recognizes has not been identified. One base away there is no much larger clone; base qualities are not given. The sample is drawn from a study of chemoradiotherapy in HPV16-positive cancers (dated by TCRdb to the early 2020s). In the study overall: Candidate HPV-specific T-cell clones and common TCR motifs were defined through functional T-cell assays on cells from a couple of HPV16-positive patients. The study set out to ask whether T-cell immunity against the HPV oncoproteins E6 and E7 changes over the course of chemoradiotherapy and whether that immunity affects survival. Next, the candidate HPV-specific TCRs and motifs were followed in TCR repertoires from around 92 patients with HPV-related cancers. Points the paper makes about the study in general: Improved recurrence-free survival in HPV16-positive patients was associated with expansion of HPV-responsive T cells during chemoradiotherapy. Expansion of candidate HPV-specific clones and E7-related TCR motifs was observed in the tumor microenvironment during treatment, whereas no such expansion was observed for non-HPV-specific T cells. The functional definition of HPV-specific T cells was derived from only two HPV16-positive patients, and the survival association was reported for HPV16-positive patients.

Trimmed from V: 0 bases; trimmed from J: 9 bases; junction bases lacking a gene match: 9. CDR1 and CDR2 are drawn from the germline V gene: SGHDT, YYEEEE. Reading from cysteine to phenylalanine, the CDR3 counts 16 amino acids. The only DNA kept is the CDR3, 48 bases in frame from the first base. Libraries were built with the immunoSEQ multiplex PCR assay. TCRdb obtained this table from immuneACCESS and retained in-frame rearrangements with V and J assigned. These tables miss some clones; where compared with another copy, unresolved V genes account for less than half of the shortfall, and the remainder is unexplained. This sample is represented by roughly 25,000 clones; 94% of them were singletons. The ten largest make up roughly 3% of the sample. Repertoires were sampled repeatedly over the course of chemoradiotherapy so that clonal expansion in the tumor microenvironment could be followed.

This material was obtained from a patient who underwent chemoradiotherapy. The chain uses TRBV5-6 and TRBJ2-1; 10 bases in the junction line up with TRBD2. The source is a human donor with HPV-associated anogenital cancer. CDR3 protein: CASSLELAGDRGEQFF. Here is the DNA: TGTGCCAGCAGCTTGGAGCTAGCGGGAGATCGGGGTGAGCAGTTCTTC. The CDR3 plus the reference TRBV5-6 and TRBJ2-1 genes for the other parts give the full variable domain: DAGVTQSPTHLIKTRGQQVTLRCSPKSGHDTVSWYQQALGQGPQFIFQYYEEEERQRGNFPDRFSGHQFPNYSSELNVNALLLGDSALYLCASSLELAGDRGEQFFGPGTRLTVL.